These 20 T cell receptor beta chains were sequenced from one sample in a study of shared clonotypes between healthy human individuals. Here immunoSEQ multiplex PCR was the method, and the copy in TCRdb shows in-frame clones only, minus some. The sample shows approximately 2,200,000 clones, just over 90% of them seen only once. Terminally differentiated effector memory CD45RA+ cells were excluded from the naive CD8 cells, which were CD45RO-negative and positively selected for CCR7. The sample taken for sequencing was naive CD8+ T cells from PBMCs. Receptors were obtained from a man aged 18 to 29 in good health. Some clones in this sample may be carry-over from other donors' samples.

The CDR3 nucleotides are TGTGCCTGGAGTCTTACGGATGAGCAGTTCTTC. Protein product: CAWSLTDEQFF. This chain joins TRBV30 and TRBJ2-1; D is uncertain. In germline, CDR1 is GTSNPN, CDR2 SVGIG (reference sequence). The length of the CDR3 is 11 residues. V was pared by 2 bases and J by 8 bases, with 7 bases between. The whole variable domain, filled in from reference TRBV30 and TRBJ2-1, reads SQTIHQWPATLVQPVGSPLSLECTVEGTSNPNLYWYRQAAGRGLQLLFYSVGIGQISSEVPQNLSASRPQDRQFILSSKKLLLSDSGFYLCAWSLTDEQFFGPGTRLTVL.

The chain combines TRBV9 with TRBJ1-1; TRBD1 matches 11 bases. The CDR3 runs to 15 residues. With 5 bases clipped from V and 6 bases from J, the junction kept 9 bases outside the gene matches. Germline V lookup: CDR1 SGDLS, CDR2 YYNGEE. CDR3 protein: CASRSGTGGGAEAFF. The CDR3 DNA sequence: TGTGCCAGCAGGTCCGGGACAGGGGGAGGCGCTGAAGCTTTCTTT.

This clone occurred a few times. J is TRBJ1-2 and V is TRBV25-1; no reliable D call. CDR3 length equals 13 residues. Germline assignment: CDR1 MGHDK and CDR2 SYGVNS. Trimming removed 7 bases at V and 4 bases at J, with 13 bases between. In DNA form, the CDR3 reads TGTGCCAGCACCAGGACGGAAGGCTATGGCTACACCTTC. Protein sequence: CASTRTEGYGYTF.

This chain's CDR3 is CASRVTGTITDTQYF. The CDR3 bases are TGTGCCAGCCGGGTCACAGGAACGATAACAGATACGCAGTATTTT. The chain couples TRBV28 to TRBJ2-3; perhaps TRBD1 as D (5 bases). CDR1 is MDHEN and CDR2 is SYDVKM in the germline V gene. CDR3 size: 15 residues. V was pared by 8 bases and J by 3 bases, with 18 bases between. Full variable domain (missing parts from reference TRBV28 and TRBJ2-3): DVKVTQSSRYLVKRTGEKVFLECVQDMDHENMFWYRQDPGLGLRLIYFSYDVKMKEKGDIPEGYSVSREKKERFSLILESASTNQTSMYLCASRVTGTITDTQYFGPGTRLTVL.

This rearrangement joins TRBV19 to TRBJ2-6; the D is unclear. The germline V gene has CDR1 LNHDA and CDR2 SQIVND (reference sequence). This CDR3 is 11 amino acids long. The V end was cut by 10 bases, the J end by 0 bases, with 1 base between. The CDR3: CATSGANVLTF. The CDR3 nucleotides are TGTGCCACCTCTGGGGCCAACGTCCTGACTTTC.

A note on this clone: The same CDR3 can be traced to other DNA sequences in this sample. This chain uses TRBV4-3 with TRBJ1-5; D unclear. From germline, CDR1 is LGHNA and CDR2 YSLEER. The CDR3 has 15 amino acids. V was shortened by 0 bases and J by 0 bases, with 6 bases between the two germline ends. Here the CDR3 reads CASSQDRYSNQPQHF. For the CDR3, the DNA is TGCGCCAGCAGCCAAGATCGCTATAGCAATCAGCCCCAGCATTTT.

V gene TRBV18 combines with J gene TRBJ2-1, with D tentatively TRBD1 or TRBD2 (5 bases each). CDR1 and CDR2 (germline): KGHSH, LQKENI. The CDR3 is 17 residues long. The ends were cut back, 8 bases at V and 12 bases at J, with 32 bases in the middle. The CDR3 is CASNTGPNDPHPRGQFF. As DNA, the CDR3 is TGTGCCAGCAACACGGGACCGAACGACCCCCATCCCAGAGGGCAGTTCTTC.

As DNA, the CDR3 is TGTGCCACCAGCAGAGCGAAAGGGGCTAGGGACACAGATACGCAGTATTTT. Its translation is CATSRAKGARDTDTQYF. This sequence joins TRBV15 and TRBJ2-3; tentative D call: TRBD1 (5 bases). This CDR3 has 17 amino acids. Germline lookup yields CDR1 LNHNV and CDR2 YYDKDF (reference sequence). Trimming pared 1 base from V and 2 bases from J, leaving 16 bases between.

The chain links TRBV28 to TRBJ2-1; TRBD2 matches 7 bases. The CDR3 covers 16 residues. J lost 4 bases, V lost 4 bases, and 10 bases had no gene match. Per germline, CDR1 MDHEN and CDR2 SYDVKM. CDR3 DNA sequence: TGTGCCAGCAGTTCAAGGGCTAGCGGAAATTACAATGAGCAGTTCTTC. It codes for CASSSRASGNYNEQFF.

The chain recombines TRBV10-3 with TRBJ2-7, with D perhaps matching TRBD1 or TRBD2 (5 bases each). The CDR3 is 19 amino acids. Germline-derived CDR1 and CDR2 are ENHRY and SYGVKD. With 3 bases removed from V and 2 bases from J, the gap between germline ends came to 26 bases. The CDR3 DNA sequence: TGTGCCATCAGTGATCCCCTTAGGTTTGCCGGGACGGATGCCTACGAGCAGTACTTC. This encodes CAISDPLRFAGTDAYEQYF.

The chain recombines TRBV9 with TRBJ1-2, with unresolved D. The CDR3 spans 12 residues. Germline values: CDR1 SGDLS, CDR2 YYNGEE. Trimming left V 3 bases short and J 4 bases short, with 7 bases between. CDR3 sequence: CASSASPYGYTF. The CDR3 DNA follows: TGTGCCAGCAGCGCCTCACCCTATGGCTACACCTTC.

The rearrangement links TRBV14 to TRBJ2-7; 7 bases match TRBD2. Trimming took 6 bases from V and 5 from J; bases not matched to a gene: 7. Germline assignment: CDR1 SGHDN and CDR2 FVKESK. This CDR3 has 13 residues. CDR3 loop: CASRSSGLNEQYF. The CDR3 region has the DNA TGTGCCAGCAGGTCTAGCGGCCTCAACGAGCAGTACTTC.

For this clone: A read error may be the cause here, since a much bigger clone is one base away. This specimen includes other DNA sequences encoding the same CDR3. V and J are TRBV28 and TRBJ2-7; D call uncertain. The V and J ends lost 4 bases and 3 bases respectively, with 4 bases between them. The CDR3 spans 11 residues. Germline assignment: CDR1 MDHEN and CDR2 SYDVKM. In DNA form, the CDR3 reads TGTGCCAGCAGTTACTTCTACGAGCAGTACTTC. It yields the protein CASSYFYEQYF.

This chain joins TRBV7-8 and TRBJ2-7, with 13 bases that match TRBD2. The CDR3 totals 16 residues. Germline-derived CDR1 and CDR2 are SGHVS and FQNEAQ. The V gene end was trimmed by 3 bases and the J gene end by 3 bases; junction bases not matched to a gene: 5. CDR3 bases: TGTGCCAGCAGCTTGACCGGGACTAGCGGGAACTACGAGCAGTACTTC. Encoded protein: CASSLTGTSGNYEQYF. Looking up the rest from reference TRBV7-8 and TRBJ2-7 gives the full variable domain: GAGVSQSPRYKVAKRGQDVALRCDPISGHVSLFWYQQALGQGPEFLTYFQNEAQLDKSGLPSDRFFAERPEGSVSTLKIQRTQQEDSAVYLCASSLTGTSGNYEQYFGPGTRLTVT.

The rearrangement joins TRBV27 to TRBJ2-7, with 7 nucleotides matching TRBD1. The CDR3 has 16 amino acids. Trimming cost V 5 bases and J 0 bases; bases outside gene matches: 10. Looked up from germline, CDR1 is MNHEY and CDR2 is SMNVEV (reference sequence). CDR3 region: CASSPRQGVRSYEQYF. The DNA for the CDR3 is TGTGCCAGCAGTCCAAGACAGGGAGTACGCTCCTACGAGCAGTACTTC.

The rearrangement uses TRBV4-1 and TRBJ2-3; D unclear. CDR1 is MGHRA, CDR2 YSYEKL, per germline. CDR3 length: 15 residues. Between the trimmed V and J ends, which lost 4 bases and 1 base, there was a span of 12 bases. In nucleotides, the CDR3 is TGCGCCAGCAGCCCAGTCGATTATGGCACAGATACGCAGTATTTT. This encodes CASSPVDYGTDTQYF.

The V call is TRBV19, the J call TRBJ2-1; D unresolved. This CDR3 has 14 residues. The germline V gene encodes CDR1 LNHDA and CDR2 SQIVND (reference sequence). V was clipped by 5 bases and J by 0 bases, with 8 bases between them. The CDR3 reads CASSLGGSYNEQFF. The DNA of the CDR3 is TGTGCCAGTAGTTTGGGTGGCTCCTACAATGAGCAGTTCTTC.

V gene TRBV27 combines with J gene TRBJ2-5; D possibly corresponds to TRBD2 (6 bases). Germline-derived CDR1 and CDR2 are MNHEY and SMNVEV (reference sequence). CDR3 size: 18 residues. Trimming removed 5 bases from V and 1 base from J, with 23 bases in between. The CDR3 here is CASSPKVKWTGAQETQYF. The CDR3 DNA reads TGTGCCAGCAGTCCAAAGGTTAAATGGACGGGAGCCCAAGAGACCCAGTACTTC.

In nucleotides, the CDR3 is TGTGCCAGCACCGCTAGCGGGAATTCCTACGAGCAGTACTTC. Translation: CASTASGNSYEQYF. This rearrangement joins TRBV5-4 to TRBJ2-7; TRBD2 aligns across 9 bases. Germline-derived CDR1 and CDR2 are SGHNT and YYREEE (reference sequence). This CDR3 has 14 amino acids. V trimming: 6 bases; J trimming: 1 base; junction bases outside the gene matches: 5.

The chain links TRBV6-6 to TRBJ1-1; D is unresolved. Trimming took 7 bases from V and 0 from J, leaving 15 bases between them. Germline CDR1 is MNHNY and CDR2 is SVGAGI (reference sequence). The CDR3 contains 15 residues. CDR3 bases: TGTGCCAGCACCTCGCCGGGCAGTTTGAACACTGAAGCTTTCTTT. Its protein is CASTSPGSLNTEAFF.